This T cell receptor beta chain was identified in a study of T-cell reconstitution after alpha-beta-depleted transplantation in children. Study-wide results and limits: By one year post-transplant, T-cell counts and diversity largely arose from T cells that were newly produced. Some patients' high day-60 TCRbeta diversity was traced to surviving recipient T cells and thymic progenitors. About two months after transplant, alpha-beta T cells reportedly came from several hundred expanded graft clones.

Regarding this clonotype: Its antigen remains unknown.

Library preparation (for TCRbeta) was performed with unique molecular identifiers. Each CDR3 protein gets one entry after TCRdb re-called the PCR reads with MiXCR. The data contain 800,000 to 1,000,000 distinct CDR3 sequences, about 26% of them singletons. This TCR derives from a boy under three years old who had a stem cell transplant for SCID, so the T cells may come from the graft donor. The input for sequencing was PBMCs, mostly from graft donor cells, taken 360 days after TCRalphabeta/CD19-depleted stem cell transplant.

The CDR3 DNA sequence: TGTGCCAGCAGCTTAGACAGCCGAAATGAGCAGTTCTTC. Protein product: CASSLDSRNEQFF. V is TRBV11-2 and J is TRBJ2-1; unclear D gene. Germline CDR1 SGHAT, CDR2 FQNNGV. With 0 bases removed from V and 7 bases from J, the gap between germline ends came to 7 bases. This CDR3 spans 13 amino acids.